These 26 T cell receptor beta chains were all obtained from the same sample, sequenced in a study of blood T cell repertoires in COVID-19. The method was immunoSEQ multiplex PCR; TCRdb's version includes in-frame clones alone and lacks a portion of them. The table records 200,000 to 300,000 clones, about 87% of them present only once. Specimen: peripheral blood. The receptors were sampled from a woman between 55 and 75 years old with COVID-19, enrolled during active disease.

V and J are TRBV20-1 and TRBJ1-2; 9 bases fit TRBD1. The length of the CDR3 is 14 residues. Germline-derived CDR1 and CDR2 are DFQATT and SNEGSKA (reference sequence). J lost 7 bases, V lost 3 bases, and 9 bases had no gene match. The CDR3 DNA reads TGCAGTGCTAGTCCCGAACAGGGGGCTGGTGGCTACACCTTC. Protein: CSASPEQGAGGYTF.

The chain is built from TRBV10-3 and TRBJ2-7, with TRBD2 matching 8 bases. The ends lost 4 bases at V and 2 bases at J; junction bases unmatched: 10. This CDR3 contains 16 residues. The germline CDR1 and CDR2 sequences are ENHRY and SYGVKD. CDR3 sequence (DNA): TGTGCCATCAGTGCTAATACCGGGACTAGACCCTACGAGCAGTACTTC. This sequence encodes CAISANTGTRPYEQYF.

This chain uses TRBV4-1 with TRBJ1-2, with D unclear. The CDR3 extends over 14 amino acids. Germline CDR1 and CDR2: MGHRA and YSYEKL. Trimming cost V 4 bases and J 1 base, with 10 bases left between them. Here the CDR3 DNA reads TGCGCCAGCAGCCCCGACGGAGTTAACTATGGCTACACCTTC. Translating it yields CASSPDGVNYGYTF.

V is TRBV5-4 and J is TRBJ2-1; D gene ambiguous. Germline values: CDR1 SGHNT, CDR2 YYREEE (reference sequence). The CDR3 spans 12 residues. V lost 4 bases and J lost 9, with 11 bases in between. The CDR3: CASSLVSGEQFF. The CDR3 DNA sequence: TGTGCCAGCAGCCTCGTTTCCGGTGAGCAGTTCTTC.

The chain is built from TRBV20-1 and TRBJ2-5, with TRBD2 identical over 10 bases. Trimming at V came to 3 bases and at J to 5 bases, leaving 12 bases not matched to a gene. CDR1 DFQATT and CDR2 SNEGSKA come from the germline V gene (reference sequence). The CDR3 runs to 16 residues. The CDR3 protein is CSASTSGRASSETQYF. CDR3 DNA sequence: TGCAGTGCTAGTACAAGCGGGAGGGCCTCCTCGGAGACCCAGTACTTC.

V gene TRBV18 combines with J gene TRBJ1-2; 7 bases match TRBD1. Germline CDR1 KGHSH, CDR2 LQKENI. This CDR3 is 15 amino acids long. J lost 3 bases, V lost 2 bases, and 6 bases had no gene match. The chain's CDR3 is CASSPGRRGHYGYTF. Written as DNA, the CDR3 is TGTGCCAGCTCACCAGGGAGAAGGGGGCACTATGGCTACACCTTC.

The chain carries TRBV29-1 and TRBJ1-2; 9 nucleotides line up with TRBD1. The CDR3 has 17 residues. Germline-derived CDR1 and CDR2 are SQVTM and ANQGSEA. V gave up 3 bases and J gave up 4 bases; unmatched junction bases: 15. The CDR3, as DNA: TGCAGCGTTGATCTCTTGGGCGGGGACAGGGATGTCTATGGCTACACCTTC. It is translated as CSVDLLGGDRDVYGYTF.

The chain couples TRBV12-5 to TRBJ1-4; a possible D gene is TRBD1 (5 bases). V lost 0 bases to trimming and J lost 8 bases, with 16 bases between them. Germline V gene lookup returns CDR1 LGHNT and CDR2 FRNRAP. The CDR3 has 16 amino acids. CDR3 loop: CASGLVRRGSGEKLFF. The CDR3 bases are TGTGCTAGTGGTTTGGTACGAAGGGGTTCGGGCGAAAAACTGTTTTTT.

The chain employs TRBV11-1 and TRBJ1-2, with unresolved D. Trimming shortened V by 1 base and J by 3 bases, and 6 bases separated the two germline ends. Germline V CDR1 and CDR2: SGHAT, FQDESV (reference sequence). The CDR3 spans 13 residues. The CDR3 sequence is CASSLGADYGYTF. The DNA of the CDR3 is TGTGCCAGCAGCTTAGGGGCCGACTATGGCTACACCTTC.

This chain joins TRBV5-1 and TRBJ1-3; weak D call: TRBD1 (5 bases). The CDR3 covers 12 residues. CDR1 SGHRS and CDR2 YFSETQ come from the germline V gene. V lost 5 bases and J lost 3, with 6 bases in between. The CDR3 loop is CASRTDGNTIYF. CDR3 coding DNA: TGCGCCAGCAGGACAGATGGAAACACCATATATTTT. The entire variable domain, with the rest obtained from reference TRBV5-1 and TRBJ1-3, is as follows: KAGVTQTPRYLIKTRGQQVTLSCSPISGHRSVSWYQQTPGQGLQFLFEYFSETQRNKGNFPGRFSGRQFSNSRSEMNVSTLELGDSALYLCASRTDGNTIYFGEGSWLTVV.

This clone was detected a few times. The CDR3 DNA sequence: TGCAGCGGCGGGTCTCACTCCTACAATGAGCAGTTCTTC. It codes for CSGGSHSYNEQFF. The gene calls are TRBV29-1 and TRBJ2-1; weak D call: TRBD2 (5 bases). The CDR3 loop spans 13 amino acids. The V end was cut by 7 bases, the J end by 0 bases, with 10 bases between. The germline CDR1 and CDR2 sequences are SQVTM and ANQGSEA.

V and J are TRBV7-2 and TRBJ1-1; tentatively, D is TRBD1 (6 bases). Germline V gives CDR1 SGHTA, CDR2 FQGNSA. Trimming left V 5 bases short and J 1 base short, with 11 bases between. The CDR3 sequence is 14 residues long. CDR3 in amino acids: CASSPRTANTEAFF. The CDR3, as DNA: TGTGCCAGCAGCCCTCGGACAGCGAACACTGAAGCTTTCTTT.

This chain links TRBV4-3 with TRBJ2-7; 7 bases match TRBD2. This CDR3 has 14 amino acids. Trimming removed 1 base from V and 2 bases from J; junction bases left unmatched: 2. Germline V gives CDR1 LGHNA, CDR2 YSLEER. The CDR3 reads CASSQAGGPYEQYF. For the CDR3, the DNA is TGCGCCAGCAGCCAAGCGGGAGGACCCTACGAGCAGTACTTC.

The V gene is TRBV19, the J gene TRBJ1-1; possibly TRBD1 for D (6 bases). The germline CDR1 and CDR2 sequences are LNHDA and SQIVND (reference sequence). This CDR3 has 16 residues. The V end lost 6 bases, the J end lost 2 bases, and 19 bases lay between the germline ends. CDR3 nucleotide sequence: TGTGCCAGTAGCTATACAGGGCTAAGGGATAACACTGAAGCTTTCTTT. Translation gives CASSYTGLRDNTEAFF.

The chain joins TRBV11-1 to TRBJ2-7, with TRBD2 identical over 10 bases. V shed 5 bases and J 1 base; nucleotides not matched to a gene: 5. Germline CDR1 and CDR2: SGHAT and FQDESV (reference sequence). This CDR3 spans 15 amino acids. Here the CDR3 reads CASSIRLAGSYEQYF. DNA for the CDR3: TGTGCCAGCAGCATAAGACTAGCGGGTTCCTACGAGCAGTACTTC.

The chain is built from TRBV6-5 and TRBJ2-7; 7 bases match TRBD1. Germline V lookup: CDR1 MNHEY, CDR2 SVGAGI. This CDR3 spans 13 amino acids. V shed 7 bases, J shed 5 bases, and the junction held 8 bases outside the gene matches. CDR3 sequence reads: CASKRTGDNEQYF. CDR3 sequence (DNA): TGTGCCAGCAAAAGAACAGGGGATAACGAGCAGTACTTC.

The gene calls are TRBV3-1 (or the pseudogene TRBV3-2) and TRBJ2-1; D might be TRBD2 (6 bases). Germline loops: CDR1 LGHDT, CDR2 YNNKEL (reference sequence). The CDR3 loop spans 17 amino acids. Trimming stripped 4 bases from V and 6 bases from J, with 22 bases between. Written as DNA, the CDR3 is TGTGCCAGCAGCCGACGCGGGACTCTTAACTTAGGCAATGAGCAGTTCTTC. The encoded protein is CASSRRGTLNLGNEQFF.

The chain combines TRBV20-1 with TRBJ2-7, with 12 positions matching TRBD2. CDR1 DFQATT and CDR2 SNEGSKA come from the germline V gene (reference sequence). This CDR3 is built from 14 residues. V lost 3 bases to trimming and J lost 2 bases; unmatched junction nucleotides: 2. CDR3 nucleotides: TGCAGTGCTAGTACTAGCGGGGGGCCCTACGAGCAGTACTTC. This sequence encodes CSASTSGGPYEQYF.

The chain couples TRBV5-4 to TRBJ1-4, with a weak D call TRBD1 (5 bases). The V end lost 4 bases, the J end lost 5 bases, and 15 bases lay between the germline ends. Germline CDR1 and CDR2: SGHNT and YYREEE (reference sequence). This CDR3 region has 15 residues. The CDR3 reads CASSPGQPWNEKLFF. In DNA form, the CDR3 reads TGTGCCAGCAGCCCAGGACAACCTTGGAATGAAAAACTGTTTTTT.

The rearrangement links TRBV19 to TRBJ2-1; the match to TRBD2 covers 10 bases. There are 14 residues in the CDR3. J lost 3 bases, V lost 6 bases, and 2 bases had no gene match. CDR1 LNHDA and CDR2 SQIVND come from the germline V gene (reference sequence). CDR3 residues: CASRLAGRYNEQFF. The CDR3 bases are TGTGCCAGTAGACTAGCGGGACGCTACAATGAGCAGTTCTTC.

The V call is TRBV19, the J call TRBJ1-1, with a possible D match to TRBD1 (5 bases). CDR3 length equals 14 residues. Germline V gene sequence: CDR1 LNHDA, CDR2 SQIVND (reference sequence). Trimming stripped 7 bases from V and 0 bases from J, with 12 bases between. CDR3 in amino acids: CASIPSGLNTEAFF. The CDR3 nucleotides are TGTGCCAGTATCCCGTCAGGGCTGAACACTGAAGCTTTCTTT.

This chain uses TRBV5-4 with TRBJ2-3; tentative D call: TRBD1 (5 bases). The germline V and J ends were trimmed by 3 bases and 2 bases, with 10 bases remaining between them. Per germline, CDR1 SGHNT and CDR2 YYREEE (reference sequence). The CDR3 contains 14 residues. CDR3 in DNA: TGTGCCAGCAGCTCAGGACATCCCACAGATACGCAGTATTTT. As protein: CASSSGHPTDTQYF.

This clone was counted a few times. The chain is built from TRBV10-2 and TRBJ1-5; 8 bases map to TRBD1. The length of the CDR3 is 15 residues. Looked up from germline, CDR1 is WSHSY and CDR2 is SAAADI. Trimming cost V 4 bases and J 3 bases; bases outside gene matches: 5. In DNA form, the CDR3 reads TGCGCCAGCAGTGGGACAGGGTGGGACAATCAGCCCCAGCATTTT. It translates to CASSGTGWDNQPQHF.

The J gene is TRBJ2-1, the V gene TRBV29-1, with 12 bases fitting TRBD2. CDR3 length equals 17 residues. Germline lookup yields CDR1 SQVTM and CDR2 ANQGSEA. Losses at the gene ends were 2 bases for V and 4 bases for J; bases not matched to a gene: 9. The CDR3 loop reads CSVESLAGGFRYNEQFF. The CDR3 bases are TGCAGCGTTGAAAGTCTAGCGGGAGGGTTCCGATACAATGAGCAGTTCTTC.

This clone was seen a few times. The chain links TRBV9 to TRBJ2-1, with 9 bases matching TRBD2. Trimming removed 0 bases from V and 5 bases from J; junction bases left unmatched: 6. The CDR3 totals 16 residues. From germline, CDR1 is SGDLS and CDR2 YYNGEE. The CDR3 nucleotides read TGTGCCAGCAGCGTAGCTCCTAGCGGGAAACACAATGAGCAGTTCTTC. It yields the protein CASSVAPSGKHNEQFF.

This clone was seen once. The chain recombines TRBV18 with TRBJ2-1, with 12 bases fitting TRBD2. From germline, CDR1 is KGHSH and CDR2 LQKENI. The CDR3 is 17 residues long. V lost 4 bases, J lost 4 bases, and 8 bases stayed unmatched. The CDR3 DNA is TGTGCCAGCTCACTCTCGGCGGGACTAGCGGGTTACAATGAGCAGTTCTTC. Its translation is CASSLSAGLAGYNEQFF.